This T cell receptor (beta chain) was captured in a study of T cell clusters in autoimmune cytopenias. About 37,500 genome equivalents of blood DNA were amplified for TRB. CDR3 length: 19 residues. TRB was amplified by touch-down multiplex PCR, primer pools A and B combined. TCRdb reanalyzed the multiplex PCR reads and collapses them to one entry per CDR3 protein, without DNA. The sample's table shows over 9,500 distinct CDR3 sequences. Another study also made use of these data, one on T cell repertoires in aging, cancer and after chemotherapy. Per that paper: These repertoire data do not allow conclusions about immunological memory after chemotherapy.

The chain employs TRBV5-3 and TRBJ1-5; lacking DNA, the TRBD1 call made by TCRdb goes unchecked. TRBV5-3 belongs to the ORF category, with a function that is uncertain. This TCR was recovered from a human donor in good health. Sample: peripheral blood. CDR3 sequence: CARSPSYPGQGEGNQPQHF.